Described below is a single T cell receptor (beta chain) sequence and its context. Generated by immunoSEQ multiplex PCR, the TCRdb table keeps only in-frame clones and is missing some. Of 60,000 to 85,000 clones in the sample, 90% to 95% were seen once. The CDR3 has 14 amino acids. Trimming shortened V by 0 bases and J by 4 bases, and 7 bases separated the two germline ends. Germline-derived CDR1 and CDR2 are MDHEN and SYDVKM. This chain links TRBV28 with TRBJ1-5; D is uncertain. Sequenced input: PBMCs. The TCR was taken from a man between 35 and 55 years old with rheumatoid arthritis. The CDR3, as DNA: TGTGCCAGCAGTTTATGGGGGAAGAATCAGCCCCAGCATTTT. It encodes CASSLWGKNQPQHF. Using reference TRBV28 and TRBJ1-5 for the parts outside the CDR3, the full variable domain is DVKVTQSSRYLVKRTGEKVFLECVQDMDHENMFWYRQDPGLGLRLIYFSYDVKMKEKGDIPEGYSVSREKKERFSLILESASTNQTSMYLCASSLWGKNQPQHFGDGTRLSIL.